This T cell receptor beta chain derives from a study of CXCR3-negative and CXCR3-positive naive CD8 T cells. This CDR3 is built from 14 residues. Per the germline V gene, CDR1 is SGHDN and CDR2 is FVKESK. Study-level points and caveats: Similar levels of surface CD5 were seen between naive subsets; TCR strength was inferred from TRB CDR3 properties. Hydrophobicity was higher for TRB CDR3s found in CXCR3-positive naive cells than in CXCR3-negative naive cells. Naive CXCR3-positive and CXCR3-negative cells shared TRBV-TRBJ usage; memory cells diverged. High diversity, comparable across both naive subsets, contrasted with much lower diversity in memory CD8+ cells.

Researchers prepared the TRB cDNA libraries using 5' RACE with UMI labels. No DNA is given; TCRdb re-called the 5' RACE reads and lists each CDR3 protein once. The data include some 22,000 distinct CDR3 sequences; the top ten clones carry approximately 4.1%. Concerning this clonotype: Its antigen is undetermined.

This clonotype was sampled from a human donor in good health. Some clones in this sample may be carry-over from other donors' samples. The rearrangement uses TRBV14 and TRBJ2-2. Sequencing was performed on naive CXCR3- CD8+ T cells from blood. The subset denotes: CD45RO-CCR7+CD27+CD95- naive CD8+ T cells lacking CXCR3 (TNR3-). The CDR3: CASRQAGYTGELFF.